These 8 T cell receptor beta chains originate from one sample sequenced in a study of T cells in localized non-small cell lung cancer. This table comes from immunoSEQ multiplex PCR, and its TCRdb copy is limited to in-frame clones, with some not included. The sample holds around 29,000 clones, 80% to 95% seen once. Sequencing used peripheral blood, obtained before any cancer treatment. The receptors derive from a female donor of 60 years or more with stage I lung adenocarcinoma.

This clone has more than one count but fewer than ten. The V gene is TRBV6-5, the J gene TRBJ1-2; D gene uncertain. Germline-derived CDR1 and CDR2 are MNHEY and SVGAGI. The CDR3 has 14 amino acids. Trimming shortened V by 2 bases and J by 3 bases, and 10 bases separated the two germline ends. CDR3 loop: CASSYIKADYGYTF. In nucleotides, the CDR3 is TGTGCCAGCAGTTACATTAAGGCAGACTATGGCTACACCTTC.

V gene TRBV19 combines with J gene TRBJ2-7; the D gene is possibly TRBD2 (6 bases). CDR1 is LNHDA and CDR2 is SQIVND in the germline V gene (reference sequence). Trimming pared 5 bases from V and 3 bases from J, leaving 14 bases between. This CDR3 contains 14 residues. CDR3 DNA sequence: TGTGCCAGTAGTGTCTCCGGGACTCGCTACGAGCAGTACTTC. Translation: CASSVSGTRYEQYF.

The chain has TRBV6-1 and TRBJ2-7; D perhaps matches TRBD1 (5 bases). The CDR3 has 13 amino acids. Germline CDR1 and CDR2: MNHNS and SASEGT. Trimming took off 1 base at V and 1 base at J, with 5 bases between the two ends. DNA for the CDR3: TGTGCCAGCAGTGAAGACAGGTCCTACGAGCAGTACTTC. Translated: CASSEDRSYEQYF.

J is TRBJ2-5 and V is TRBV14; tentatively, D is TRBD1 or TRBD2 (5 bases each). The CDR3 consists of 17 residues. V lost 1 base, J lost 7 bases, and 22 bases lay in between. CDR1 and CDR2 (germline): SGHDN, FVKESK. CDR3 nucleotide sequence: TGTGCCAGCAGCCAAGCCGTCGACAGCCTCCTCGAGGGGACCCAGTACTTC. It encodes CASSQAVDSLLEGTQYF.

This chain joins TRBV27 and TRBJ2-3; 8 nucleotides align to TRBD2. The CDR3 contains 16 residues. Per germline, CDR1 MNHEY and CDR2 SMNVEV (reference sequence). J lost 7 bases, V lost 1 base, and 10 bases had no gene match. In DNA, the CDR3 is TGTGCCAGCAGTTTATTCCCTAGCGGGCGCCACAATACGCAGTATTTT. Translating it yields CASSLFPSGRHNTQYF.

The gene calls are TRBV18 and TRBJ2-3; D possibly corresponds to TRBD2 (5 bases). Germline V gene lookup returns CDR1 KGHSH and CDR2 LQKENI. The length of the CDR3 is 18 residues. Trimming pared 0 bases from V and 1 base from J, leaving 17 bases between. The CDR3 DNA follows: TGTGCCAGCTCACCACCGGGTCTATCGAAGGGAGGCACAGATACGCAGTATTTT. Its translation: CASSPPGLSKGGTDTQYF.

The V gene is TRBV7-2, the J gene TRBJ2-7; no clear D gene. Between the trimmed V and J ends, which lost 4 bases and 6 bases, there was a span of 10 bases. Germline CDR1 is SGHTA and CDR2 is FQGNSA. There are 12 residues in the CDR3. DNA for the CDR3: TGTGCCAGCAGCTGGCATGAGCGCGAGCAGTACTTC. Translated, it gives CASSWHEREQYF.

This clone turned up a few times. In DNA form, the CDR3 reads TGTGCCACCAGCACACTGAACACTGAAGCTTTCTTT. This codes for CATSTLNTEAFF. This chain uses TRBV15 with TRBJ1-1; D gene ambiguous. Looked up from germline, CDR1 is LNHNV and CDR2 is YYDKDF (reference sequence). This CDR3 is 12 amino acids long. Between the trimmed V and J ends, which lost 4 bases and 0 bases, there was a span of 3 bases.